The 11 T cell receptor beta chains presented below share a single source sample, sequenced in a study of technical replicates of blood from a few donors. Data came from immunoSEQ multiplex PCR; TCRdb stores just in-frame clones and leaves some out. The sample holds 85,000 to 100,000 clones; approximately 96% are singletons and the top ten take 0.23%. The sample was T cells isolated from PBMCs. The source of these receptors is a human donor in good health.

The chain has TRBV5-4 and TRBJ1-1; 8 bases match TRBD1. The CDR3 is 13 amino acids. Trimming at V came to 5 bases and at J to 7 bases, leaving 7 bases not matched to a gene. CDR1 is SGHNT and CDR2 is YYREEE in the germline V gene (reference sequence). Here the CDR3 DNA reads TGTGCCAGCAGGTCGACAGGGGCGGTTGAAGCTTTCTTT. The encoded protein is CASRSTGAVEAFF. The entire variable domain, with the rest obtained from reference TRBV5-4 and TRBJ1-1, is as follows: ETGVTQSPTHLIKTRGQQVTLRCSSQSGHNTVSWYQQALGQGPQFIFQYYREEENGRGNFPPRFSGLQFPNYSSELNVNALELDDSALYLCASRSTGAVEAFFGQGTRLTVV.

This clone occurred once. V gene TRBV10-3 combines with J gene TRBJ2-5; TRBD2 matches at 11 bases. CDR3 length: 18 amino acids. CDR1 is ENHRY, CDR2 SYGVKD, per germline. Trimming cost V 4 bases and J 5 bases; bases outside gene matches: 15. CDR3 sequence (DNA): TGTGCCATCAGTGGGGCCGCGCTAGCGGGGGGTGTGGCTGAGACCCAGTACTTC. Protein sequence: CAISGAALAGGVAETQYF.

V gene TRBV19 combines with J gene TRBJ2-1; tentatively, D is TRBD2 (5 bases). The CDR3 is made up of 14 amino acids. Germline V CDR1 and CDR2: LNHDA, SQIVND (reference sequence). With 3 bases removed from V and 7 bases from J, the gap between germline ends came to 13 bases. The CDR3 spells CASSMLGPGNEQFF. CDR3 DNA sequence: TGTGCCAGTAGTATGTTAGGACCGGGAAATGAGCAGTTCTTC.

The chain carries TRBV30 and TRBJ1-5, with 8 bases identical to TRBD1. The V and J ends lost 4 bases and 7 bases, in that order; junction bases with no gene match: 6. The CDR3 is 13 residues long. Germline V gives CDR1 GTSNPN, CDR2 SVGIG (reference sequence). The DNA for the CDR3 is TGTGCCTGGAAGGGACAGGCGGGGCAGCCCCAGCATTTT. Residues: CAWKGQAGQPQHF.

This chain links TRBV6-5 with TRBJ1-4; D is perhaps TRBD1 (5 bases). The CDR3 length is 13 residues. CDR1 MNHEY and CDR2 SVGAGI come from the germline V gene. Trimming cost V 0 bases and J 7 bases, with 6 bases left between them. CDR3 residues: CASSYSGGEKLFF. The CDR3 DNA follows: TGTGCCAGCAGTTACTCCGGGGGTGAAAAACTGTTTTTT.

The chain is built from TRBV29-1 and TRBJ2-1; TRBD2 matches at 8 bases. Trimming took 8 bases from V and 8 from J; bases not matched to a gene: 8. Germline V lookup: CDR1 SQVTM, CDR2 ANQGSEA. The CDR3 runs to 12 residues. CDR3 in amino acids: CSIGTSGHEQFF. The CDR3 coding sequence is TGCAGCATCGGGACTAGTGGCCATGAGCAGTTCTTC.

This chain joins TRBV10-3 and TRBJ2-2; no clear D. CDR1 and CDR2 from the germline V gene are ENHRY and SYGVKD. The CDR3 runs to 12 residues. V lost 4 bases and J 6 bases, leaving 6 bases between the germline ends. The CDR3 region has the DNA TGTGCCATCAGTGGGCAACCCGGGGAGCTGTTTTTT. Translation gives CAISGQPGELFF.

The rearrangement links TRBV27 to TRBJ1-5; D is perhaps TRBD1 (5 bases). The CDR3 covers 14 residues. V was clipped by 3 bases and J by 3 bases, with 9 bases between them. CDR1 and CDR2 from the germline V gene are MNHEY and SMNVEV (reference sequence). Written as DNA, the CDR3 is TGTGCCAGCAGTTTGTGGGGCCACAATCAGCCCCAGCATTTT. It yields the protein CASSLWGHNQPQHF.

The CDR3 sequence: CASSLVGSGGLSYEQYF. The DNA of the CDR3 is TGTGCCAGCAGCTTAGTGGGTAGCGGGGGTCTCTCCTACGAGCAGTACTTC. This chain uses TRBV7-8 with TRBJ2-7, with 9 bases matching TRBD2. CDR3 length: 17 amino acids. The V and J ends lost 1 base and 0 bases, in that order; junction bases with no gene match: 7. CDR1 is SGHVS and CDR2 is FQNEAQ in the germline V gene.

This clone appeared once. The chain is built from TRBV5-1 and TRBJ2-4, with D uncertain. V lost 1 base and J 1 base, leaving 9 bases between the germline ends. CDR3 size: 15 residues. Germline-derived CDR1 and CDR2 are SGHRS and YFSETQ. As DNA, the CDR3 is TGCGCCAGCAGCTTGACAAACGGGGCCAAAAACATTCAGTACTTC. This translates into CASSLTNGAKNIQYF.

The CDR3 reads CASSQVTGDYTF. In nucleotides, the CDR3 is TGTGCCAGCAGCCAAGTTACAGGGGACTACACCTTC. This rearrangement joins TRBV14 to TRBJ1-2, with TRBD1 matching over 7 bases. From germline, CDR1 is SGHDN and CDR2 FVKESK. J was trimmed by 10 bases and V by 1 base; bases with no gene match: 3. The CDR3 length is 12 residues.